Below, 11 T cell receptor beta chains from the same sample are listed, as sequenced in a study of T cells in Graves' hyperthyroidism and ophthalmopathy. Using RNA transcripts as the source, TCR beta CDR3 regions were amplified. The study used the HTBI primer set for a first-round RT-PCR of the TCR CDR3. Each CDR3 protein is one row after TCRdb ran MiXCR on the multiplex PCR reads. The data contain some 700,000 distinct CDR3 sequences, roughly 17% of them singletons. The sequencing sample was made of blood. The receptors here all came from a man aged 50 to 60 with Graves' hyperthyroidism.

There are many counts of this clonotype. The V gene is TRBV2, the J gene TRBJ1-1, with TRBD1 identical over 9 bases. After removal of 7 bases from V and 4 bases from J, the junction contained 10 bases not matched to a gene. This CDR3 contains 15 residues. The V gene's germline CDR1 is SNHLY and CDR2 FYNNEI. CDR3 DNA: TGTGCCAGCACCTGGGACAGGGCGCCGGGCACTGAAGCTTTCTTT. Its translation: CASTWDRAPGTEAFF.

This clonotype was counted a few times. The chain is built from TRBV14 and TRBJ2-1; 9 nucleotides line up with TRBD1. V shed 5 bases and J 2 bases; nucleotides not matched to a gene: 4. Looked up from germline, CDR1 is SGHDN and CDR2 is FVKESK. The CDR3 has 15 amino acids. As DNA, the CDR3 is TGTGCCAGCAGCAGAACAGGGGGCGCCTACAATGAGCAGTTCTTC. It translates to CASSRTGGAYNEQFF.

This chain links TRBV6-5 with TRBJ1-5, with D possibly matching TRBD1 (5 bases). CDR1 MNHEY and CDR2 SVGAGI come from the germline V gene. This CDR3 spans 16 amino acids. The V end was cut by 2 bases, the J end by 0 bases, with 11 bases between. CDR3 loop: CASSYGATYSNQPQHF. In nucleotides, the CDR3 is TGTGCCAGCAGTTACGGGGCAACCTATAGCAATCAGCCCCAGCATTTT.

This clonotype showed up many times. This sequence joins TRBV7-2 and TRBJ2-1; 11 positions agree with TRBD2. CDR1 and CDR2 from the germline V gene are SGHTA and FQGNSA. CDR3 length equals 16 residues. V shed 0 bases, J shed 6 bases, and the junction held 4 bases outside the gene matches. As DNA, the CDR3 is TGTGCCAGCAGCTTAGCCATTGGGACTAGCGGCAATGAGCAGTTCTTC. This codes for CASSLAIGTSGNEQFF.

The table lists this clonotype with many counts. This chain uses TRBV7-9 with TRBJ2-7; D gene uncertain. Germline V gene sequence: CDR1 SEHNR, CDR2 FQNEAQ (reference sequence). The length of the CDR3 is 14 residues. The V end was cut by 5 bases, the J end by 1 base, with 12 bases between. CDR3 amino acids: CASSPGPLSYEQYF. CDR3 nucleotide sequence: TGTGCCAGCAGCCCAGGACCACTATCCTACGAGCAGTACTTC.

There are many counts of this clonotype. This rearrangement joins TRBV28 to TRBJ1-5; TRBD1 might be the D (6 bases). The germline V gene has CDR1 MDHEN and CDR2 SYDVKM. This CDR3 is 15 amino acids long. V was clipped by 6 bases and J by 2 bases, with 14 bases between them. Here the CDR3 DNA reads TGTGCCAGCAGGGGGCAGGGGAGGGGCAATCAGCCCCAGCATTTT. It codes for CASRGQGRGNQPQHF.

This clonotype was seen a few times. The V and J genes are TRBV20-1 and TRBJ1-6, with D tentatively TRBD1 (5 bases). The V end was cut by 5 bases, the J end by 14 bases, with 13 bases between. The CDR3 is made up of 11 amino acids. The V gene's germline CDR1 is DFQATT and CDR2 SNEGSKA (reference sequence). The CDR3 DNA reads TGCAGTGCTCGGGACCCCGGGGCCCTCCACTTT. Its protein is CSARDPGALHF.

Points on this clonotype: A read error may be the cause here, since a much bigger clone is one base away. The CDR3 does not end in the conserved phenylalanine or tryptophan, so this is likely a read error. As DNA, the CDR3 is TGTGCCAGCAGTTTTTTGGCGCATGCTTTCCTT. It translates to CASSFLAHAFL. The chain recombines TRBV28 with TRBJ1-1; D ambiguous. CDR3 size: 11 residues. Germline CDR1 MDHEN, CDR2 SYDVKM. V gave up 3 bases and J gave up 11 bases, with 10 bases separating them.

In its sample, this clonotype was seen many times. The chain links TRBV28 to TRBJ1-2, with D unclear. V lost 5 bases, J lost 0 bases, and 7 bases lay in between. This CDR3 comprises 13 residues. From germline, CDR1 is MDHEN and CDR2 SYDVKM. In nucleotides, the CDR3 is TGTGCCAGCAGTGAAGGGACTAACTATGGCTACACCTTC. Its translation is CASSEGTNYGYTF.

This clonotype showed up many times. The genes are TRBV28 and TRBJ2-7, with unresolved D. The CDR3 is made up of 14 amino acids. Trimming stripped 5 bases from V and 0 bases from J, with 11 bases between. From germline, CDR1 is MDHEN and CDR2 SYDVKM. Written as DNA, the CDR3 is TGTGCCAGCAGTCCCCCGCGAAGCTCCTACGAGCAGTACTTC. This codes for CASSPPRSSYEQYF.

The chain carries TRBV6-5 and TRBJ1-2; D unresolved. The length of the CDR3 is 15 residues. V lost 7 bases, J lost 4 bases, and 19 bases lay in between. Germline V gene data show CDR1 as MNHEY and CDR2 as SVGAGI. This CDR3 is CASNTRGADRYGYTF. The CDR3 nucleotides read TGTGCCAGCAATACCCGCGGCGCCGACCGCTATGGCTACACCTTC.